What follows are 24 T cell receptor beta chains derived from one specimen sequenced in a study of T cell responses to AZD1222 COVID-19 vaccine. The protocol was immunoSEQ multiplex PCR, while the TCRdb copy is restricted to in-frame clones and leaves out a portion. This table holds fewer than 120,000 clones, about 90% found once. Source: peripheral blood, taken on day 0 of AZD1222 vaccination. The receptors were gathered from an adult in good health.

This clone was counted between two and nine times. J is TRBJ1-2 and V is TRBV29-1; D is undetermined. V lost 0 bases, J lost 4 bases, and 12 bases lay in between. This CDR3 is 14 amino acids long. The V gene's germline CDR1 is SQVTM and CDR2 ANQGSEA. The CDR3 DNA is TGCAGCGTTGAAGACACAGTGTGGACCTATGGCTACACCTTC. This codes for CSVEDTVWTYGYTF.

The CDR3 DNA sequence: TGTGCCAGCTCACCACCGGAGGGCAGCACCACCGGGGAGCTGTTTTTT. Protein: CASSPPEGSTTGELFF. J is TRBJ2-2 and V is TRBV18; D is possibly TRBD2 (6 bases). Trimming took off 0 bases at V and 4 bases at J, with 12 bases between the two ends. The CDR3 consists of 16 residues. Germline lookup yields CDR1 KGHSH and CDR2 LQKENI.

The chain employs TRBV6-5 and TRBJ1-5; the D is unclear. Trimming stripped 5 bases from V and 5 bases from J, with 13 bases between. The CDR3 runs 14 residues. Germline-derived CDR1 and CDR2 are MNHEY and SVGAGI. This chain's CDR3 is CASSTALRDQPQHF. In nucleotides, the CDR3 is TGTGCCAGCAGTACCGCCCTGAGGGATCAGCCCCAGCATTTT.

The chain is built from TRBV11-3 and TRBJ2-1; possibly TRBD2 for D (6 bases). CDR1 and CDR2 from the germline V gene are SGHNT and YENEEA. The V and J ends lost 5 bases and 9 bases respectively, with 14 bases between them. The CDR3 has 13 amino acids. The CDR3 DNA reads TGTGCCAGCAGCCCGATCGTCGGGGGTGAGCAGTTCTTC. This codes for CASSPIVGGEQFF. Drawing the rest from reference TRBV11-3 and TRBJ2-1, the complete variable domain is EAGVVQSPRYKIIEKKQPVAFWCNPISGHNTLYWYLQNLGQGPELLIRYENEEAVDDSQLPKDRFSAERLKGVDSTLKIQPAELGDSAVYLCASSPIVGGEQFFGPGTRLTVL.

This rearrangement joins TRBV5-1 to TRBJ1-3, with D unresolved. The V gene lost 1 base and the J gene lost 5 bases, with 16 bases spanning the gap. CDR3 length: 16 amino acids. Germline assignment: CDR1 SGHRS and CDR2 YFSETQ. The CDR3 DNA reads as TGCGCCAGCAGCTTGAACGGGGATAGCAATCGAAACACCATATATTTT. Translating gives CASSLNGDSNRNTIYF.

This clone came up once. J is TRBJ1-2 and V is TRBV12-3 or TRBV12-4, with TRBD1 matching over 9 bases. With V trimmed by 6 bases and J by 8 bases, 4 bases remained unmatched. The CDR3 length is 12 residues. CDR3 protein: CASSLGQGGYTF. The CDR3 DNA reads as TGTGCCAGCAGCCTGGGACAGGGAGGCTACACCTTC.

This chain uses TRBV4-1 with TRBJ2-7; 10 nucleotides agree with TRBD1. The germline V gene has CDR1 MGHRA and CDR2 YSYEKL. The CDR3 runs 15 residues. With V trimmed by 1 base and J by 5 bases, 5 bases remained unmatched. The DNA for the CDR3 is TGCGCCAGCAGCCAAGTCTTTGGACAGGGGGACGAGCAGTACTTC. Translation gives CASSQVFGQGDEQYF.

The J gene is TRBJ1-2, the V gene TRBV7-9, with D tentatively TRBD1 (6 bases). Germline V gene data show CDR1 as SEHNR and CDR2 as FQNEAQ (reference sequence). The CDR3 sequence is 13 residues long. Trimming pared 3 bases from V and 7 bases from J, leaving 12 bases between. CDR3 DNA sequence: TGTGCCAGCAGCTTGGAACAGGGACTTGGCTACACCTTC. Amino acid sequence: CASSLEQGLGYTF.

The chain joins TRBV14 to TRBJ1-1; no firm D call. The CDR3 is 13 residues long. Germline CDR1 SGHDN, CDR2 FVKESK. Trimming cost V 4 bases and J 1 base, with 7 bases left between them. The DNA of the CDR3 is TGTGCCAGCAGCCTGTACAGGAACACTGAAGCTTTCTTT. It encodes CASSLYRNTEAFF.

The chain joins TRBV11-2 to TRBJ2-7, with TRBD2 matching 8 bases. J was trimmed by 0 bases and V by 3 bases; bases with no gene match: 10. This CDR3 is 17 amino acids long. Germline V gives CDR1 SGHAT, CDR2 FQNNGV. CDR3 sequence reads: CASSLIGGAFSSYEQYF. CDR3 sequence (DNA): TGTGCCAGCAGCTTGATCGGGGGGGCCTTCAGCTCCTACGAGCAGTACTTC.

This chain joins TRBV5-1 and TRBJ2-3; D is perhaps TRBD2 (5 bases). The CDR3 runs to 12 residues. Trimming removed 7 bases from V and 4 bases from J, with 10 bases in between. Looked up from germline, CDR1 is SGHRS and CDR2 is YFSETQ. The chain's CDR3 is CASGEGADTQYF. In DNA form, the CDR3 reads TGCGCCAGCGGAGAGGGAGCAGATACGCAGTATTTT.

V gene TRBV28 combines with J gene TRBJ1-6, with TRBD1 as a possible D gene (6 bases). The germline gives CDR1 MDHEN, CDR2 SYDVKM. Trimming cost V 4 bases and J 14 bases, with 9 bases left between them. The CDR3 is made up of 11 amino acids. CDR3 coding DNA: TGTGCCAGCAGTTCGTCAGGGGCCCTCCACTTT. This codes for CASSSSGALHF.

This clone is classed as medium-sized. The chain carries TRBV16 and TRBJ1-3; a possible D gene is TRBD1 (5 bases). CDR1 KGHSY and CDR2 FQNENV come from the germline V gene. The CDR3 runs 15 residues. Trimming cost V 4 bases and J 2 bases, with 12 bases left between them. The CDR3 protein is CASSPTGAPGNTIYF. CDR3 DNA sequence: TGTGCCAGCAGCCCAACCGGGGCCCCTGGAAACACCATATATTTT. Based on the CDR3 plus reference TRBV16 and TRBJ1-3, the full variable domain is GEEVAQTPKHLVRGEGQKAKLYCAPIKGHSYVFWYQQVLKNEFKFLISFQNENVFDETGMPKERFSAKCLPNSPCSLEIQATKLEDSAVYFCASSPTGAPGNTIYFGEGSWLTVV.

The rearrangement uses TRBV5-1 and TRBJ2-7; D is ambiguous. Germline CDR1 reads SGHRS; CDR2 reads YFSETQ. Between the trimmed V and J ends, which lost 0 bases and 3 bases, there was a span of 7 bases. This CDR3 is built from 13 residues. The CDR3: CASSLGRSYEQYF. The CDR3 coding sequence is TGCGCCAGCAGCTTGGGTCGCAGCTACGAGCAGTACTTC.

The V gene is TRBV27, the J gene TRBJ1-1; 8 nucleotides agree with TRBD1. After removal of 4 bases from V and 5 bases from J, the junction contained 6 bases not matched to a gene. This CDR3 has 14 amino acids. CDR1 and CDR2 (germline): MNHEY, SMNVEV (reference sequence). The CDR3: CASSSDRVGTEAFF. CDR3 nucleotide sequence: TGTGCCAGCAGTTCGGACAGGGTGGGGACTGAAGCTTTCTTT.

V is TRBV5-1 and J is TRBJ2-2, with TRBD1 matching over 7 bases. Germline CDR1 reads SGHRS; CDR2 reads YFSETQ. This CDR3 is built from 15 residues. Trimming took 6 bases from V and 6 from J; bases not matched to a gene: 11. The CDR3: CASTNTATGPGELFF. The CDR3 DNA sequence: TGCGCCAGCACCAATACCGCGACAGGGCCCGGGGAGCTGTTTTTT.

The CDR3 region is CASSSPRLYEQYF. The CDR3 DNA reads TGTGCCAGCAGCTCCCCAAGACTTTACGAGCAGTACTTC. The chain joins TRBV11-1 to TRBJ2-7; D gene ambiguous. V gave up 4 bases and J gave up 4 bases, with 11 bases separating them. Germline V gene lookup returns CDR1 SGHAT and CDR2 FQDESV (reference sequence). This CDR3 is 13 amino acids long.

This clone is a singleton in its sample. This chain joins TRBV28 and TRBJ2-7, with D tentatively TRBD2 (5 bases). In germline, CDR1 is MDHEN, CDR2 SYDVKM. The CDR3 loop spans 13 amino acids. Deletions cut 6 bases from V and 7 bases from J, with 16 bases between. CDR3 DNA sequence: TGTGCCAGCAGCCAACCGTCGGACTCAGAGCAGTACTTC. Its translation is CASSQPSDSEQYF.

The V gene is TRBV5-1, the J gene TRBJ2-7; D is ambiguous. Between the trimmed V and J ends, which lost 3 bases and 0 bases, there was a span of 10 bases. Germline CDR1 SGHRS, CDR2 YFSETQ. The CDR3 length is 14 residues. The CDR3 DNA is TGCGCCAGCAGCTCAACCTTGAACTCCTACGAGCAGTACTTC. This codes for CASSSTLNSYEQYF. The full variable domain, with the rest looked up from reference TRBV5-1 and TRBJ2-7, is KAGVTQTPRYLIKTRGQQVTLSCSPISGHRSVSWYQQTPGQGLQFLFEYFSETQRNKGNFPGRFSGRQFSNSRSEMNVSTLELGDSALYLCASSSTLNSYEQYFGPGTRLTVT.

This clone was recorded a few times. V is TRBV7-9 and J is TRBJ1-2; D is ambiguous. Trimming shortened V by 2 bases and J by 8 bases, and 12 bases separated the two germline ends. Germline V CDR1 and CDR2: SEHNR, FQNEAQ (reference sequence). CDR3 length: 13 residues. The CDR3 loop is CASSLSRVEGYTF. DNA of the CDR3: TGTGCCAGCAGCTTATCACGTGTGGAAGGCTACACCTTC.

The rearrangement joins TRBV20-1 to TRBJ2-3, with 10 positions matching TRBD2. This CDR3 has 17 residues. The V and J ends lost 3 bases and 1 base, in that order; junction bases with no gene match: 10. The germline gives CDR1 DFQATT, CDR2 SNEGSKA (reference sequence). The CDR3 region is CSASRSGGADGTDTQYF. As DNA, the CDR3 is TGCAGTGCTAGTAGAAGCGGGGGGGCGGACGGCACAGATACGCAGTATTTT.

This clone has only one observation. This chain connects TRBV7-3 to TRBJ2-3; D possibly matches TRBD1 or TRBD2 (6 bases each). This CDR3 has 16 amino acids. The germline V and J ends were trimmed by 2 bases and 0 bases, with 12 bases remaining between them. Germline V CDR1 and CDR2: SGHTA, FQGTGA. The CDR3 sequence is CASSLVGGVSTDTQYF. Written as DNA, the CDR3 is TGTGCCAGCAGCTTAGTGGGGGGCGTTAGCACAGATACGCAGTATTTT.

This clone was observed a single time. The CDR3: CASSPSPSTDTQYF. The CDR3 bases are TGTGCCAGCAGCCCAAGTCCTAGCACAGATACGCAGTATTTT. This chain connects TRBV7-2 to TRBJ2-3; no clear D. The ends were cut back, 5 bases at V and 0 bases at J, with 9 bases in the middle. This CDR3 comprises 14 residues. The germline V gene encodes CDR1 SGHTA and CDR2 FQGNSA.

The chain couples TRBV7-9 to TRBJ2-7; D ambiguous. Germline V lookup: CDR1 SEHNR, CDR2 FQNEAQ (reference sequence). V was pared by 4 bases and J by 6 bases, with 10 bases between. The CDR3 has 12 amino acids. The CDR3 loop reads CASSYNALEQYF. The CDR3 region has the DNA TGTGCCAGCAGCTATAACGCCCTCGAGCAGTACTTC.